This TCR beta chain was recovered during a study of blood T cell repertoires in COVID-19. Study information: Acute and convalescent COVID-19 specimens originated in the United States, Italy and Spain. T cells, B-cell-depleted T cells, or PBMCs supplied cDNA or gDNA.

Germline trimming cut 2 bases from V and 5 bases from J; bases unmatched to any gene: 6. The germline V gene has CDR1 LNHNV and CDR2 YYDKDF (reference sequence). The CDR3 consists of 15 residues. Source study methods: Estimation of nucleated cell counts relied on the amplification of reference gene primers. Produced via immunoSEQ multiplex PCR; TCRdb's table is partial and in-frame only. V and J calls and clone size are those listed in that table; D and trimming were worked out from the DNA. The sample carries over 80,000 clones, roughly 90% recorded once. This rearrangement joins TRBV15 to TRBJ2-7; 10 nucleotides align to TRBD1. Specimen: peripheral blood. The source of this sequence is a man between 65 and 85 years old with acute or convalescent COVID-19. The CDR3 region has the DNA TGTGCCACCAGCAGATCCCGGACAGGGGGAAACGAGCAGTACTTC. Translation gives CATSRSRTGGNEQYF.